Presented here are 32 T cell receptor beta chains from one specimen sequenced in a study of T cells after yellow fever vaccination. TCRdb fed the 5' RACE reads into MiXCR, producing one record per CDR3 protein. Seen here are about 500,000 distinct CDR3 sequences, roughly 17% observed once, and the top ten hold 17%. Sequencing was performed on PBMCs, taken more than 4 days after the first yellow fever vaccination. The source is a man aged 18 to 30 who received the YFV17D yellow fever vaccine.

The chain links TRBV19 to TRBJ2-3, with 8 nucleotides matching TRBD1. Per germline, CDR1 LNHDA and CDR2 SQIVND (reference sequence). The V segment lost 1 base and the J segment 3 bases; nucleotides outside the gene matches: 0. The CDR3 is 14 amino acids. CDR3 amino acids: CASSIGQGTDTQYF. CDR3 in DNA: TGTGCCAGTAGTATAGGACAGGGGACAGATACGCAGTATTTT.

The chain couples TRBV20-1 to TRBJ2-5; TRBD1 agrees at 9 bases. Germline CDR1 is DFQATT and CDR2 is SNEGSKA (reference sequence). The trim removed 4 bases at V and 5 bases at J, leaving 8 bases unmatched. There are 14 residues in the CDR3. CDR3 amino acids: CSANLGQGTETQYF. The CDR3 DNA follows: TGCAGTGCTAATCTGGGACAGGGTACTGAGACCCAGTACTTC.

This clonotype was seen more than once but under ten times. This chain connects TRBV3-1 to TRBJ1-3, with TRBD1 matching over 7 bases. The CDR3 is made up of 16 amino acids. Looked up from germline, CDR1 is LGHDT and CDR2 is YNNKEL (reference sequence). V trimming: 5 bases; J trimming: 0 bases; junction bases outside the gene matches: 7. CDR3 amino acids: CASSGRDSNSGNTIYF. CDR3 DNA: TGTGCCAGCAGCGGACGGGACAGCAACTCTGGAAACACCATATATTTT.

The chain is built from TRBV20-1 and TRBJ2-4, with 7 positions matching TRBD2. Germline CDR1 is DFQATT and CDR2 is SNEGSKA (reference sequence). With 0 bases clipped from V and 1 base from J, the junction kept 12 bases outside the gene matches. This CDR3 is built from 18 residues. The CDR3 spells CSARDQQGRGLAKNIQYF. The CDR3 DNA reads TGCAGTGCTAGAGATCAGCAAGGGCGGGGGTTGGCCAAAAACATTCAGTACTTC.

The V call is TRBV11-2, the J call TRBJ2-2; possibly TRBD2 for D (6 bases). In germline, CDR1 is SGHAT, CDR2 FQNNGV. CDR3 length: 18 amino acids. Trimming left V 8 bases short and J 0 bases short, with 22 bases between. CDR3 nucleotide sequence: TGTGCCAGCGGTCGGGGAGGCGGAGGTTCTCCGAACACCGGGGAGCTGTTTTTT. Translation gives CASGRGGGGSPNTGELFF. Variable domain in full (rest from reference TRBV11-2 and TRBJ2-2): EAGVAQSPRYKIIEKRQSVAFWCNPISGHATLYWYQQILGQGPKLLIQFQNNGVVDDSQLPKDRFSAERLKGVDSTLKIQPAKLEDSAVYLCASGRGGGGSPNTGELFFGEGSRLTVL.

This clonotype was seen a single time. The CDR3 is CASSLAKTGFTEAFF. The CDR3 DNA reads as TGTGCCAGCAGCTTAGCCAAGACAGGGTTCACTGAAGCTTTCTTT. The genes are TRBV7-2 and TRBJ1-1; 7 bases agree with TRBD1. The J segment lost 4 bases and the V segment lost 0 bases, leaving 5 bases of the junction unmatched. CDR1 is SGHTA and CDR2 is FQGNSA in the germline V gene. The CDR3 sequence is 15 residues long.

Only a few counts were recorded for this clonotype. The chain employs TRBV5-6 and TRBJ2-5, with a tentative D call TRBD1 (6 bases). The germline CDR1 and CDR2 sequences are SGHDT and YYEEEE. V lost 4 bases and J lost 12, with 13 bases in between. CDR3 length: 11 amino acids. The CDR3 loop reads CASSRYKGEYF. CDR3 nucleotide sequence: TGTGCCAGCAGCCGATACAAGGGGGAGTACTTC.

By its share, this clonotype is medium-sized. The V call is TRBV20-1, the J call TRBJ1-2, with D unclear. Trimming cost V 6 bases and J 6 bases, with 14 bases left between them. The CDR3 extends over 12 amino acids. Germline CDR1 and CDR2: DFQATT and SNEGSKA (reference sequence). The chain's CDR3 is CSAASDKDGYTF. The CDR3 coding sequence is TGCAGTGCAGCGAGTGATAAGGATGGCTACACCTTC.

CDR3 nucleotide sequence: TGTGCCAGCAGCGTAGAAGGGACTAGCGGTTTGCGGCAGTTCTTC. Translated, it gives CASSVEGTSGLRQFF. This chain links TRBV9 with TRBJ2-1; 11 bases agree with TRBD2. The CDR3 sequence is 15 residues long. Germline loops: CDR1 SGDLS, CDR2 YYNGEE. Losses at the gene ends were 0 bases for V and 12 bases for J; bases not matched to a gene: 8. The full variable domain, its missing parts supplied by reference TRBV9 and TRBJ2-1, is DSGVTQTPKHLITATGQRVTLRCSPRSGDLSVYWYQQSLDQGLQFLIQYYNGEERAKGNILERFSAQQFPDLHSELNLSSLELGDSALYFCASSVEGTSGLRQFFGPGTRLTVL.

The chain uses TRBV4-1 and TRBJ1-4, with 7 positions matching TRBD1. Germline CDR1 MGHRA, CDR2 YSYEKL. The CDR3 is 18 residues long. With 0 bases clipped from V and 3 bases from J, the junction kept 10 bases outside the gene matches. The CDR3 here is CASSQDKGTVFANEKLFF. The CDR3 DNA sequence: TGCGCCAGCAGCCAAGATAAAGGGACAGTATTTGCTAATGAAAAACTGTTTTTT.

V is TRBV20-1 and J is TRBJ1-4, with D possibly being TRBD1 (5 bases). V lost 3 bases and J lost 8, with 13 bases in between. This CDR3 has 13 amino acids. Germline V gives CDR1 DFQATT, CDR2 SNEGSKA (reference sequence). CDR3 in amino acids: CSARGQGGEKLFF. The DNA of the CDR3 is TGCAGTGCTAGGGGTCAGGGAGGCGAAAAACTGTTTTTT.

This clonotype has only a few counts. This chain connects TRBV5-6 to TRBJ1-6; TRBD1 might be the D (5 bases). V was cut by 1 base and J by 14 bases, with 19 bases left in between. From germline, CDR1 is SGHDT and CDR2 YYEEEE. The CDR3 is 15 amino acids. For the CDR3, the DNA is TGTGCCAGCAGCTTGAGGGGAGCAGGGCAGTACTCCCTCCACTTT. This codes for CASSLRGAGQYSLHF.

This clonotype was recorded a few times. Germline and junction disagree at one end, which may indicate a read error. This sequence joins TRBV5-4 and TRBJ2-2; D is unclear. The CDR3 sequence is 17 residues long. The V gene's germline CDR1 is SGHNT and CDR2 YYREEE (reference sequence). The CDR3 protein is CASSLVNGNLRTGELFF. The CDR3 nucleotides read TGTGCCAGCAGTTTGGTAAATGGGAATTTAAGGACCGGGGAGCTGTTTTTT.

V and J are TRBV6-1 and TRBJ2-3, with TRBD1 as a possible D gene (6 bases). Germline V gene sequence: CDR1 MNHNS, CDR2 SASEGT. This CDR3 has 14 amino acids. V shed 5 bases and J shed 2 bases, with 11 bases lying between them. The CDR3: CASSPGHLTDTQYF. In DNA, the CDR3 is TGTGCCAGCAGTCCGGGACACCTCACAGATACGCAGTATTTT.

This clonotype has ten or more counts. CDR3 DNA: TGTGCCAGCAAAGATAGGACACAGCTCATGAACACTGAAGCTTTCTTT. It yields the protein CASKDRTQLMNTEAFF. This rearrangement joins TRBV6-1 to TRBJ1-1; tentatively, D is TRBD1 (5 bases). Germline CDR1 reads MNHNS; CDR2 reads SASEGT. CDR3 length equals 16 residues. V lost 7 bases and J lost 0, with 18 bases in between.

V gene TRBV18 combines with J gene TRBJ2-2; 8 nucleotides match TRBD1. The V and J ends lost 8 bases and 5 bases, in that order; junction bases with no gene match: 4. The CDR3 is 13 residues long. CDR1 and CDR2 (germline): KGHSH, LQKENI. CDR3 in DNA: TGTGCCAGCCAGGGGGCGCGGACCGGGGAGCTGTTTTTT. Its protein is CASQGARTGELFF. Looking up the rest from reference TRBV18 and TRBJ2-2 gives the full variable domain: NAGVMQNPRHLVRRRGQEARLRCSPMKGHSHVYWYRQLPEEGLKFMVYLQKENIIDESGMPKERFSAEFPKEGPSILRIQQVVRGDSAAYFCASQGARTGELFFGEGSRLTVL.

This clonotype was seen many times. The chain uses TRBV12-3 or TRBV12-4 and TRBJ1-5; D unresolved. V was clipped by 6 bases and J by 2 bases, with 11 bases between them. The CDR3 sequence is 14 residues long. The CDR3 region is CASSYRTGNQPQHF. The DNA for the CDR3 is TGTGCCAGCAGCTACCGGACCGGCAATCAGCCCCAGCATTTT.

This clonotype appeared a few times. The chain couples TRBV12-3 or TRBV12-4 to TRBJ2-7, with D hard to call. V was pared by 3 bases and J by 0 bases, with 9 bases between. The length of the CDR3 is 14 residues. In DNA, the CDR3 is TGTGCCAGCAGTTTCGTTCGGAGCTCCTACGAGCAGTACTTC. Encoded protein: CASSFVRSSYEQYF.

The V and J genes are TRBV7-8 and TRBJ2-7; no clear D. The CDR3 runs to 13 residues. Germline CDR1 is SGHVS and CDR2 is FQNEAQ. Trimming left V 3 bases short and J 4 bases short, with 10 bases between. In DNA, the CDR3 is TGTGCCAGCAGCTTCCGGCGAAGGTACGAGCAGTACTTC. Protein sequence: CASSFRRRYEQYF.

The chain has TRBV20-1 and TRBJ2-3; TRBD2 is a possible D gene (7 bases). Trimming took off 1 base at V and 7 bases at J, with 15 bases between the two ends. The CDR3 totals 14 residues. Looked up from germline, CDR1 is DFQATT and CDR2 is SNEGSKA (reference sequence). CDR3 nucleotide sequence: TGCAGTGCTAGAGCGAGTGGGGGGGCAAATACGCAGTATTTT. The encoded protein is CSARASGGANTQYF.

In its sample, this clonotype was seen a few times. The chain joins TRBV6-1 to TRBJ2-5; 7 bases align to TRBD2. The CDR3 totals 15 residues. The germline V gene has CDR1 MNHNS and CDR2 SASEGT. The V gene end was trimmed by 6 bases and the J gene end by 2 bases; junction bases not matched to a gene: 9. The CDR3 nucleotides read TGTGCCAGCAGAATAGGGACTACCCCGCAAGAGACCCAGTACTTC. It codes for CASRIGTTPQETQYF.

The sample holds a few counts of this clonotype. The V and J genes are TRBV3-1 and TRBJ2-7, with 9 bases aligning to TRBD1. V gave up 4 bases and J gave up 5 bases; unmatched junction bases: 9. Germline V gene data show CDR1 as LGHDT and CDR2 as YNNKEL (reference sequence). This CDR3 comprises 15 residues. CDR3 DNA sequence: TGTGCCAGCAGCCCGGATCGGGACAGGGTCGACGAGCAGTACTTC. This translates into CASSPDRDRVDEQYF.

The CDR3 DNA is TGCAGCGTTAAAGGGGGGGTACGCACAGATACGCAGTATTTT. It is translated as CSVKGGVRTDTQYF. This chain joins TRBV29-1 and TRBJ2-3; D may be TRBD2 (7 bases). CDR3 size: 14 residues. The germline V and J ends were trimmed by 5 bases and 1 base, with 13 bases remaining between them. Germline V gene sequence: CDR1 SQVTM, CDR2 ANQGSEA.

This rearrangement joins TRBV23-1 to TRBJ1-1; possible D gene TRBD1, 5 bases. TRBV23-1 is recorded as an ORF, its role being uncertain. V shed 2 bases and J shed 6 bases, with 19 bases lying between them. The CDR3 loop spans 16 amino acids. The CDR3: CASSQGYWGRAAEAFF. DNA for the CDR3: TGCGCCAGCAGTCAAGGGTACTGGGGCAGGGCTGCTGAAGCTTTCTTT.

V usage is TRBV7-3 and J usage is TRBJ2-1, with 8 positions matching TRBD2. V lost 1 base, J lost 6 bases, and 5 bases stayed unmatched. CDR3 length: 15 residues. Germline V gene sequence: CDR1 SGHTA, CDR2 FQGTGA. CDR3 residues: CASSLIGTRANEQFF. The CDR3 coding sequence is TGTGCCAGCAGCTTAATCGGGACTAGGGCCAATGAGCAGTTCTTC. Variable domain in full (rest from reference TRBV7-3 and TRBJ2-1): GAGVSQTPSNKVTEKGKYVELRCDPISGHTALYWYRQSLGQGPEFLIYFQGTGAADDSGLPNDRFFAVRPEGSVSTLKIQRTERGDSAVYLCASSLIGTRANEQFFGPGTRLTVL.

V gene TRBV5-1 combines with J gene TRBJ2-5; tentative D call: TRBD2 (5 bases). Germline CDR1 reads SGHRS; CDR2 reads YFSETQ. This CDR3 region has 13 residues. The V and J ends lost 4 bases and 2 bases respectively, with 9 bases between them. DNA of the CDR3: TGCGCCAGCAGCCATGGACTGCAAGAGACCCAGTACTTC. It translates to CASSHGLQETQYF.

The chain combines TRBV20-1 with TRBJ1-6; D ambiguous. Germline loops: CDR1 DFQATT, CDR2 SNEGSKA (reference sequence). V lost 6 bases to trimming and J lost 2 bases, with 11 bases between them. The CDR3 spans 14 residues. CDR3 residues: CSADTGTYNSPLHF. CDR3 sequence (DNA): TGCAGTGCGGATACGGGGACCTATAATTCACCCCTCCACTTT.

CDR3 nucleotides: TGTGCCAGCAGCGCCCGGACAGGTAGCACAGATACGCAGTATTTT. It codes for CASSARTGSTDTQYF. The V and J genes are TRBV5-6 and TRBJ2-3; TRBD1 matches at 7 bases. The germline V gene has CDR1 SGHDT and CDR2 YYEEEE. The CDR3 is made up of 15 amino acids. V shed 4 bases, J shed 0 bases, and the junction held 5 bases outside the gene matches.

This clonotype was picked up a small number of times. The V call is TRBV7-2, the J call TRBJ1-1; D might be TRBD1 (6 bases). Germline assignment: CDR1 SGHTA and CDR2 FQGNSA. The V and J ends lost 5 bases and 1 base respectively, with 14 bases between them. This CDR3 contains 15 residues. The CDR3 sequence is CASSRMGTTNTEAFF. In DNA form, the CDR3 reads TGTGCCAGCAGCCGTATGGGGACAACGAACACTGAAGCTTTCTTT.

This clonotype was picked up a small number of times. CDR3 DNA: TGTGCCAGCAGGCTACCTGCAGGGGCGAACACTGAAGCTTTCTTT. Amino acid sequence: CASRLPAGANTEAFF. The chain combines TRBV6-1 with TRBJ1-1; D might be TRBD1 (6 bases). In germline, CDR1 is MNHNS, CDR2 SASEGT. This CDR3 region has 15 residues. The ends were cut back, 6 bases at V and 1 base at J, with 15 bases in the middle.

In its sample, this clonotype was seen many times. The chain employs TRBV29-1 and TRBJ1-1; D not certain. The germline V and J ends were trimmed by 4 bases and 0 bases, with 6 bases remaining between them. Per germline, CDR1 SQVTM and CDR2 ANQGSEA. This CDR3 contains 12 residues. The CDR3 is CSVGSMNTEAFF. CDR3 nucleotides: TGCAGCGTTGGGAGCATGAACACTGAAGCTTTCTTT.

This clonotype was detected only a few times. V gene TRBV7-9 combines with J gene TRBJ2-7; D is ambiguous. The length of the CDR3 is 14 residues. V was trimmed by 2 bases and J by 0 bases, leaving 8 bases between them. Germline CDR1 is SEHNR and CDR2 is FQNEAQ (reference sequence). The CDR3 DNA reads TGTGCCAGCAGCTTATTCGCCGACTCCTACGAGCAGTACTTC. Protein sequence: CASSLFADSYEQYF.